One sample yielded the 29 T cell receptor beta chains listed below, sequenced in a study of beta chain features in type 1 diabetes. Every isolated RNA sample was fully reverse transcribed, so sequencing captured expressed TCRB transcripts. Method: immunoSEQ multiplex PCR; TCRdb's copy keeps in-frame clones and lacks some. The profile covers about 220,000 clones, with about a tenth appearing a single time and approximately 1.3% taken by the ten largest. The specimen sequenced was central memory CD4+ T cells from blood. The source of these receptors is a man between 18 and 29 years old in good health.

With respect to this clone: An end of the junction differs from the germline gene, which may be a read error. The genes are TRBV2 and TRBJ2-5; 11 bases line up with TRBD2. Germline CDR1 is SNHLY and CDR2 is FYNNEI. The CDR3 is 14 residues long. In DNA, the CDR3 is TGTACCAGCAGCGGTCTAGCGGGAGGAGAGACCCAGTACTTC. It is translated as CTSSGLAGGETQYF.

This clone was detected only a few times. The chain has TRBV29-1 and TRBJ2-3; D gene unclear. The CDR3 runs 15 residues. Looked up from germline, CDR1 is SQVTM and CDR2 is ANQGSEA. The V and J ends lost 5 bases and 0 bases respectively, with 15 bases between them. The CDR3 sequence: CSVTDAAHSTDTQYF. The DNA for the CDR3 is TGCAGCGTTACCGACGCCGCCCATAGCACAGATACGCAGTATTTT.

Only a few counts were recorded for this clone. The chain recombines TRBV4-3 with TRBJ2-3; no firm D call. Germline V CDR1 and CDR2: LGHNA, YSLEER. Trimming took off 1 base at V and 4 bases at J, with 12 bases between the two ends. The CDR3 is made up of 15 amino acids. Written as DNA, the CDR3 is TGCGCCAGCAGCCAAGGCACGCAGTTCGCAGATACGCAGTATTTT. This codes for CASSQGTQFADTQYF.

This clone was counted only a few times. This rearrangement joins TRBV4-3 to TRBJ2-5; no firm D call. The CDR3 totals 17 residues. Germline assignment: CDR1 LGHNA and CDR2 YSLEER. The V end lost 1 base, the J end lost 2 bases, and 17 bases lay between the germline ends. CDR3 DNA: TGCGCCAGCAGCCAAGGGATCGGCCGGGCCGCGCAAGAGACCCAGTACTTC. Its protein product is CASSQGIGRAAQETQYF.

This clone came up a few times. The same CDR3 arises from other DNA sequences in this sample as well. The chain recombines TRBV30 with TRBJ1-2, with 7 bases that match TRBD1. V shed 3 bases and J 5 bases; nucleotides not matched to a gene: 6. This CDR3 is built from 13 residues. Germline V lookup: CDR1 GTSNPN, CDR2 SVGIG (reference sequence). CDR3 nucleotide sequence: TGTGCCTGGAGCCGGGACAGACCTTATGGCTACACCTTC. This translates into CAWSRDRPYGYTF. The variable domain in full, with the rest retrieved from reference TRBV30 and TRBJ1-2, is SQTIHQWPATLVQPVGSPLSLECTVEGTSNPNLYWYRQAAGRGLQLLFYSVGIGQISSEVPQNLSASRPQDRQFILSSKKLLLSDSGFYLCAWSRDRPYGYTFGSGTRLTVV.

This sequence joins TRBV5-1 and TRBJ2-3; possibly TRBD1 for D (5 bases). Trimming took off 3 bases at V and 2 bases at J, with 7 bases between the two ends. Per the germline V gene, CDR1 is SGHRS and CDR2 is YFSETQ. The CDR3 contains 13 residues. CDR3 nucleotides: TGCGCCAGCAGCTCGACAGTCACAGATACGCAGTATTTT. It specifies CASSSTVTDTQYF.

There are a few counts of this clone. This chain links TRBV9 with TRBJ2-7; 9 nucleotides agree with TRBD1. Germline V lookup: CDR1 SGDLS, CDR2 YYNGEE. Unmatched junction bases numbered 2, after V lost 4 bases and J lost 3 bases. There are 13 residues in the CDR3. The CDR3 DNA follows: TGTGCCAGCAGCCCGGGACAGGGCTACGAGCAGTACTTC. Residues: CASSPGQGYEQYF.

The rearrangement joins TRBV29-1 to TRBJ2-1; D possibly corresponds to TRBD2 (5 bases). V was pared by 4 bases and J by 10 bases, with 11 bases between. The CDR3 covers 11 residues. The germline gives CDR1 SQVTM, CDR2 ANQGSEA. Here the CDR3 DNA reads TGCAGCGTTGGATCTACGGGAGAGCAGTTCTTC. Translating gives CSVGSTGEQFF.

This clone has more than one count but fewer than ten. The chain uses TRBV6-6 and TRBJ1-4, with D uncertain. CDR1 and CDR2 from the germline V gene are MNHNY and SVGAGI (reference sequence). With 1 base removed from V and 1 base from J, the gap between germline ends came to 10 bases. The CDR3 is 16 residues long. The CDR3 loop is CASSYWRDGTNEKLFF. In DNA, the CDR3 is TGTGCCAGCAGTTACTGGCGCGACGGAACTAATGAAAAACTGTTTTTT.

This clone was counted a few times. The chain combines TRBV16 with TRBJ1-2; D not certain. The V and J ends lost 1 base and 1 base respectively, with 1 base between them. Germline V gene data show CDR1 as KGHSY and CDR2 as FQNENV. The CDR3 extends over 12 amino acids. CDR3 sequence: CASSQYNYGYTF. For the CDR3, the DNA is TGTGCCAGCAGCCAATATAACTATGGCTACACCTTC. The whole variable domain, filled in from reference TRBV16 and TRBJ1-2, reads GEEVAQTPKHLVRGEGQKAKLYCAPIKGHSYVFWYQQVLKNEFKFLISFQNENVFDETGMPKERFSAKCLPNSPCSLEIQATKLEDSAVYFCASSQYNYGYTFGSGTRLTVV.

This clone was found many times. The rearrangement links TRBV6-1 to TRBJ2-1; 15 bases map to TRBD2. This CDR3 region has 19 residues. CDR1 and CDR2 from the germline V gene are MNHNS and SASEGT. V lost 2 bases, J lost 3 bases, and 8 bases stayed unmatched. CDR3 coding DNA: TGTGCCAGCAGTGAATTTACCGGGACTAGCGGGAGGTTCTACAATGAGCAGTTCTTC. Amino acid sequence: CASSEFTGTSGRFYNEQFF.

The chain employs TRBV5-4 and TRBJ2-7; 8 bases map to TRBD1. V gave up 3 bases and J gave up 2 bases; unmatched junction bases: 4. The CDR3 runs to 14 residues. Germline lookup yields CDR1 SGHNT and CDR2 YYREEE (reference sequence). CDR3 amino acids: CASSSPGGTYEQYF. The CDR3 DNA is TGTGCCAGCAGCTCCCCAGGGGGCACCTACGAGCAGTACTTC.

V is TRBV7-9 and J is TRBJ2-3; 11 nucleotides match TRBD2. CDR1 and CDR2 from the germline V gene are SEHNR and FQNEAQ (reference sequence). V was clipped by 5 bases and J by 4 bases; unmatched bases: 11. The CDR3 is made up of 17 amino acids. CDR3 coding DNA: TGTGCCAGCAGCCCCCCAATTAGCGGGAGGGTGGCAGATACGCAGTATTTT. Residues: CASSPPISGRVADTQYF.

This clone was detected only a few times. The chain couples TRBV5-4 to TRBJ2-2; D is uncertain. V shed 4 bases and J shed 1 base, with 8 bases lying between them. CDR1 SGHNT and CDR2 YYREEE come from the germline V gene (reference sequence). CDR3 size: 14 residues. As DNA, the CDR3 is TGTGCCAGCAGCCCCCCCGGGAACACCGGGGAGCTGTTTTTT. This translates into CASSPPGNTGELFF.

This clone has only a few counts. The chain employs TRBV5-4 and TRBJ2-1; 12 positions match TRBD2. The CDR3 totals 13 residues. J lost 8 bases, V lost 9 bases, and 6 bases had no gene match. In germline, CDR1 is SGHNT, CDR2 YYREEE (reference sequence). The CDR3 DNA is TGTGCCACTAGCGGGAGGGCCCTGGATGAGCAGTTCTTC. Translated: CATSGRALDEQFF.

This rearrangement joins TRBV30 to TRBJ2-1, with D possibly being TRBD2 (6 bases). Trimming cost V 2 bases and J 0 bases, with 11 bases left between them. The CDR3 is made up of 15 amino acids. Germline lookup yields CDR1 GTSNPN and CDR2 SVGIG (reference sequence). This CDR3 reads CAWSYGSSSYNEQFF. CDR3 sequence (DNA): TGTGCCTGGAGTTACGGGAGCAGCTCCTACAATGAGCAGTTCTTC.

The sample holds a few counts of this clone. Written as DNA, the CDR3 is TGTGCCAGCAGCTTAGTTAGCGGGAGCACAGATACGCAGTATTTT. Amino acid sequence: CASSLVSGSTDTQYF. This chain joins TRBV7-2 and TRBJ2-3; 7 bases fit TRBD2. This CDR3 spans 15 amino acids. Losses at the gene ends were 1 base for V and 0 bases for J; bases not matched to a gene: 1. The germline V gene encodes CDR1 SGHTA and CDR2 FQGNSA. Complete variable domain (other parts from reference TRBV7-2 and TRBJ2-3): GAGVSQSPSNKVTEKGKDVELRCDPISGHTALYWYRQSLGQGLEFLIYFQGNSAPDKSGLPSDRFSAERTGGSVSTLTIQRTQQEDSAVYLCASSLVSGSTDTQYFGPGTRLTVL.

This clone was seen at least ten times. CDR3 residues: CASSVAGASSYEQYF. Written as DNA, the CDR3 is TGTGCCAGCAGCGTAGCAGGGGCGAGCTCCTACGAGCAGTACTTC. The J gene is TRBJ2-7, the V gene TRBV9; D possibly corresponds to TRBD1 (6 bases). This CDR3 is 15 amino acids long. Deletions cut 0 bases from V and 0 bases from J, with 10 bases between. The germline gives CDR1 SGDLS, CDR2 YYNGEE.

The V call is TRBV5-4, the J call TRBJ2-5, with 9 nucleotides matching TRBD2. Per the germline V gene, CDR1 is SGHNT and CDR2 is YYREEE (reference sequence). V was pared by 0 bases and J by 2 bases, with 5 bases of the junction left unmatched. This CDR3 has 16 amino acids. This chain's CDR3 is CASSLELAGEQETQYF. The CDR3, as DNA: TGTGCCAGCAGCTTGGAATTAGCGGGAGAACAAGAGACCCAGTACTTC.

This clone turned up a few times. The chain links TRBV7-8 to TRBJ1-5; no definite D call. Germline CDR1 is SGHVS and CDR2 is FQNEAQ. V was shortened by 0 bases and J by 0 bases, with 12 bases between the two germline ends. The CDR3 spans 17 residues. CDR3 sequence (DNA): TGTGCCAGCAGCTTAGCGCTTCAGCTAGATAGCAATCAGCCCCAGCATTTT. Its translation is CASSLALQLDSNQPQHF.

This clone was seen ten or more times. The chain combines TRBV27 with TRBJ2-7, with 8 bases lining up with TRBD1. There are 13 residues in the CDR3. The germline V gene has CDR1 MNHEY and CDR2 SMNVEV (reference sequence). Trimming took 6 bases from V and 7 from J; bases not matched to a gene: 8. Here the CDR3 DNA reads TGTGCCAGCAGGTATCAGGGGGACAGGGAGCAGTACTTC. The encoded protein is CASRYQGDREQYF.

For the CDR3, the DNA is TGCGCCAGCAGCTTGGCCGGTGGGAGTACCATTCAGTACTTC. Its translation is CASSLAGGSTIQYF. This sequence joins TRBV5-1 and TRBJ2-4, with D perhaps matching TRBD2 (5 bases). V dropped 0 bases and J dropped 9 bases, with 13 bases sitting between them. This CDR3 region has 14 residues. CDR1 and CDR2 from the germline V gene are SGHRS and YFSETQ.

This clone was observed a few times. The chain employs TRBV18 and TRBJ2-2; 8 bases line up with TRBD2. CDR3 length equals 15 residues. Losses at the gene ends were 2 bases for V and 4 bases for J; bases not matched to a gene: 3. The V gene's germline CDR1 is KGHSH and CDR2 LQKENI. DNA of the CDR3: TGTGCCAGCTCACCAATGCGGGAGGCCACCGGGGAGCTGTTTTTT. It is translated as CASSPMREATGELFF.

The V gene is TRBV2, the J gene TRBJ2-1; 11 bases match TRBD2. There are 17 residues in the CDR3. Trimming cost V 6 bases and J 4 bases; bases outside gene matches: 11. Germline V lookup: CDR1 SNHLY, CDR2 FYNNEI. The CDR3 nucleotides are TGTGCCAGCAGGGTCCCGGGACTAGCGGAAAAGTACAATGAGCAGTTCTTC. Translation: CASRVPGLAEKYNEQFF.

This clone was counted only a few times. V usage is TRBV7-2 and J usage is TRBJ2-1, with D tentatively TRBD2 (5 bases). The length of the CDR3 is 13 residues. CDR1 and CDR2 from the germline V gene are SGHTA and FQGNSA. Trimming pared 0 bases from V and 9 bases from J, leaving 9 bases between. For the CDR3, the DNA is TGTGCCAGCAGCTTAGCGCTTACTAGTGAGCAGTTCTTC. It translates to CASSLALTSEQFF.

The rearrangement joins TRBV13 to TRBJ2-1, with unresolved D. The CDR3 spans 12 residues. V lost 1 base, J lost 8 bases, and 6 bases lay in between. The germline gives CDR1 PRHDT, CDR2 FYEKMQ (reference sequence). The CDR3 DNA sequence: TGTGCCAGCAGCTTAGTCGGAGATGAGCAGTTCTTC. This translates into CASSLVGDEQFF.

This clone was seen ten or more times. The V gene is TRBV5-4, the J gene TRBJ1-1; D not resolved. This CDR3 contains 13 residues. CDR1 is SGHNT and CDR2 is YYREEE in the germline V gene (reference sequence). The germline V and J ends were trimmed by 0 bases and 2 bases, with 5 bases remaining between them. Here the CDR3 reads CASSLERNTEAFF. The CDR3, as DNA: TGTGCCAGCAGCTTGGAACGTAACACTGAAGCTTTCTTT.

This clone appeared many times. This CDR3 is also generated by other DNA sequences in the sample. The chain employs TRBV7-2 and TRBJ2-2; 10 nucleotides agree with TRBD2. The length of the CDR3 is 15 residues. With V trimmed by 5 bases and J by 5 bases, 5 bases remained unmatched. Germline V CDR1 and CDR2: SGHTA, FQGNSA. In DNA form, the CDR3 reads TGTGCCAGCAGCGCAAGCGGGAGGGGAACCGGGGAGCTGTTTTTT. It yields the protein CASSASGRGTGELFF.

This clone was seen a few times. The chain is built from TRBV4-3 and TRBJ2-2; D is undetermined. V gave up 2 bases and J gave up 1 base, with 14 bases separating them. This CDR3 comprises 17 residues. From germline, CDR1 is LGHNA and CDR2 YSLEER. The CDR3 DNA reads TGCGCCAGCAGCCAATTCCTCGGTGTGGGGAACACCGGGGAGCTGTTTTTT. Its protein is CASSQFLGVGNTGELFF.